This record covers a single T cell receptor (beta chain). These data belong to a study of T cells after yellow fever vaccination. The CDR3 spans 16 residues. The germline V gene encodes CDR1 SGHTA and CDR2 FQGNSA. With 5 bases clipped from V and 6 bases from J, the junction kept 13 bases outside the gene matches. TCRdb passed the 5' RACE reads through MiXCR, listing each CDR3 protein once. Of about 330,000 distinct CDR3 sequences in the sample, roughly 8.3% were seen once. The chain recombines TRBV7-2 with TRBJ2-5; 9 nucleotides match TRBD2. This material consisted of PBMCs, taken approximately 40 days after the first yellow fever vaccination. The sequence derives from a young man who received the YFV17D yellow fever vaccine. In DNA form, the CDR3 reads TGTGCCAGCAGCCCACTCCTAGCGGGGTCCTTGAAGACCCAGTACTTC. It codes for CASSPLLAGSLKTQYF.